The rows below give T cell receptor beta chains drawn from one sample of a study of shared clonotypes between healthy human individuals. This table comes from immunoSEQ multiplex PCR, and its TCRdb copy is limited to in-frame clones, with some not included. The data contain about 480,000 clones, almost 80% of them singletons. The sample consisted of PBMCs. The receptors derive from a woman aged 40 to 50 in good health. Some clones in this sample may be carry-over from other donors' samples. The CDR3 runs from the conserved cysteine through the conserved F or W. Fields, in order: CDR3 protein, CDR3 DNA, J gene, V gene, clone size, D gene, CDR3 length. A D gene is named only where the DNA matches it firmly. Clone sizes are given selectively: once, few, many, or a class where the clone is expanded.

CDR3 protein: CASSTRGLFEQFF
CDR3 DNA: TGTGCCAGCAGCACCCGCGGACTATTTGAGCAGTTCTTC
J gene: TRBJ2-1
V gene: TRBV21-1
clone size: NA
D gene: NA
CDR3 length: 13

CDR3 protein: CASSSQGTDTQYF
CDR3 DNA: TGTGCCAGCAGCTCGCAGGGCACAGATACGCAGTATTTT
J gene: TRBJ2-3
V gene: TRBV7-2
clone size: NA
D gene: NA
CDR3 length: 13

CDR3 protein: CAWSLDRGNQPQHF
CDR3 DNA: TGTGCCTGGAGTTTGGACAGGGGGAATCAGCCCCAGCATTTT
J gene: TRBJ1-5
V gene: TRBV30
clone size: once
D gene: TRBD1
CDR3 length: 14

CDR3 protein: CATSRRRTFKIYNEQFF
CDR3 DNA: TGTGCCACCAGCAGACGCAGGACGTTTAAGATTTACAATGAGCAGTTCTTC
J gene: TRBJ2-1
V gene: TRBV15
clone size: NA
D gene: NA
CDR3 length: 17

CDR3 protein: CASSFGAGGSYEQYF
CDR3 DNA: TGTGCCAGCAGCTTTGGTGCGGGAGGAAGTTACGAGCAGTACTTC
J gene: TRBJ2-7
V gene: TRBV7-2
clone size: NA
D gene: TRBD2
CDR3 length: 15

CDR3 protein: CASSSRGTSGYNEQFF
CDR3 DNA: TGTGCCAGCAGCTCCCGCGGGACTAGCGGATACAATGAGCAGTTCTTC
J gene: TRBJ2-1
V gene: TRBV11-2
clone size: NA
D gene: TRBD2
CDR3 length: 16

CDR3 protein: CSVGQASVNQETQYF
CDR3 DNA: TGCAGCGTTGGTCAGGCTAGCGTTAACCAAGAGACCCAGTACTTC
J gene: TRBJ2-5
V gene: TRBV29-1
clone size: NA
D gene: NA
CDR3 length: 15

CDR3 protein: CASSQGVGSSYEQYF
CDR3 DNA: TGCGCCAGCAGCCAAGGAGTTGGCAGCTCCTACGAGCAGTACTTC
J gene: TRBJ2-7
V gene: TRBV4-3
clone size: NA
D gene: NA
CDR3 length: 15

CDR3 protein: CASSLDRQETQYF
CDR3 DNA: TGTGCTAGCAGCTTAGATAGGCAAGAGACCCAGTACTTC
J gene: TRBJ2-5
V gene: TRBV7-7
clone size: NA
D gene: NA
CDR3 length: 13

CDR3 protein: CATRTGQTYEQYF
CDR3 DNA: TGTGCCACCCGGACAGGGCAGACCTACGAGCAGTACTTC
J gene: TRBJ2-7
V gene: TRBV28
clone size: NA
D gene: TRBD1
CDR3 length: 13

CDR3 protein: CAWRALAGGTYNSPLHF
CDR3 DNA: TGTGCCTGGAGGGCCCTCGCGGGGGGCACCTATAATTCACCCCTCCACTTT
J gene: TRBJ1-6
V gene: TRBV30
clone size: NA
D gene: NA
CDR3 length: 17

CDR3 protein: CASSSHRAGNTIYF
CDR3 DNA: TGTGCCAGCAGCTCTCACAGAGCTGGAAACACCATATATTTT
J gene: TRBJ1-3
V gene: TRBV16
clone size: NA
D gene: NA
CDR3 length: 14

CDR3 protein: CASSVVPGQGAFF
CDR3 DNA: TGTGCCAGCAGCGTAGTCCCGGGACAGGGAGCTTTCTTT
J gene: TRBJ1-1
V gene: TRBV9
clone size: NA
D gene: TRBD1
CDR3 length: 13

CDR3 protein: CAIRRDPGLALHRSYNEQFF
CDR3 DNA: TGTGCCATCAGGCGAGACCCGGGACTAGCCCTTCATCGCTCCTACAATGAGCAGTTCTTC
J gene: TRBJ2-1
V gene: TRBV10-3
clone size: NA
D gene: TRBD2
CDR3 length: 20

CDR3 protein: CASSVSPTSGSFDEQFF
CDR3 DNA: TGTGCCAGCAGCGTTTCCCCGACTAGCGGGAGTTTCGATGAGCAGTTCTTC
J gene: TRBJ2-1
V gene: TRBV9
clone size: NA
D gene: TRBD2
CDR3 length: 17

CDR3 protein: CAISEGRSQETQYF
CDR3 DNA: TGTGCCATCAGTGAAGGCAGAAGCCAAGAGACCCAGTACTTC
J gene: TRBJ2-5
V gene: TRBV10-3
clone size: many
D gene: NA
CDR3 length: 14

CDR3 protein: CASSATRTYNEQFF
CDR3 DNA: TGTGCCAGCAGTGCGACCCGGACCTACAATGAGCAGTTCTTC
J gene: TRBJ2-1
V gene: TRBV6-6
clone size: NA
D gene: NA
CDR3 length: 14

CDR3 protein: CASSADQSSYNEQFF
CDR3 DNA: TGTGCCAGCTCAGCAGACCAGAGCTCCTACAATGAGCAGTTCTTC
J gene: TRBJ2-1
V gene: TRBV18
clone size: NA
D gene: NA
CDR3 length: 15